The clone carrying this T cell receptor beta chain was seen only once. The target antigen is unknown. The data originate from a study of T cell responses to AZD1222 COVID-19 vaccine. Findings and caveats of the study: It was only after the peak T cell response that any repertoires were sampled. AZD1222 recipients seropositive at baseline numbered only six. Increased Spike-specific TCR breadth and depth were observed after two AZD1222 doses. Donors were mostly white British, more females; clonal diversity possibly underestimated.

Only in-frame clones appear in the TCRdb table, and some are missing; sequencing was by immunoSEQ multiplex PCR. The repertoire includes some 120,000 clones, about 94% of them detected once, and roughly 0.87% sits in the top ten. This receptor was taken from an adult in good health. Sequencing was performed on peripheral blood, taken on day 0 of AZD1222 vaccination.

The CDR3 DNA is TGTGCCAGTAGTTCCACGGGACATTTTAACTATGGCTACACCTTC. Protein product: CASSSTGHFNYGYTF. The chain carries TRBV19 and TRBJ1-2; tentatively, D is TRBD1 (6 bases). This CDR3 contains 15 residues. Germline V gene data show CDR1 as LNHDA and CDR2 as SQIVND (reference sequence). Trimming removed 5 bases from V and 1 base from J, with 14 bases in between.